This note documents a single T cell receptor (beta chain) sequence. This specimen comes from a study of blood T cell repertoires in COVID-19. Study-wide context: Spain, Italy and the United States supplied samples that represented acute and convalescent COVID-19. Nucleic acid was either cDNA or gDNA, and it came from T cells, B-cell-depleted T cells, or PBMCs.

In Seattle, patients joined the study during active infection and were tracked longitudinally. In the original workflow: Estimation of nucleated cell counts relied on the amplification of reference gene primers. TCRdb keeps only in-frame clones here, not all; method: immunoSEQ multiplex PCR. The DNA was the basis for D and trimming; V, J and clone size are from that table. The repertoire includes tens of thousands of clones, 88% of them detected once, and roughly 7.9% sits in the top ten. Germline V gene sequence: CDR1 WNHNN, CDR2 SYGVQD (reference sequence). The CDR3 has 15 residues. Trimming shortened V by 6 bases and J by 2 bases, and 16 bases separated the two germline ends.

V and J are TRBV10-1 and TRBJ2-5; D uncertain. The sequenced material came from peripheral blood. The origin of this receptor is a man aged 55 to 70 with COVID-19, enrolled during active disease. Here the CDR3 reads CASSDTLGSQETQYF. For the CDR3, the DNA is TGCGCCAGCAGCGATACGCTAGGCTCTCAAGAGACCCAGTACTTC.